Below are 20 T cell receptor beta chains sequenced from a single sample in a study of T-cell memory formation after mild COVID-19. TCRdb reprocessed the 5' RACE reads with MiXCR, giving one entry per CDR3 protein. The sample lists roughly 410,000 distinct CDR3 sequences, around 24% occurring once. Sample: PBMCs or a T cell subset sorted from them (not recorded which). These receptor sequences come from an adult woman who had mild COVID-19 (a few samples of this study predate the infection). Cell type and time point are not known.

V usage is TRBV3-1 and J usage is TRBJ2-7; 7 nucleotides agree with TRBD2. The CDR3 spans 12 residues. V lost 1 base, J lost 6 bases, and 0 bases stayed unmatched. CDR1 is LGHDT, CDR2 YNNKEL, per germline (reference sequence). The CDR3 DNA sequence: TGTGCCAGCAGCCAAGGGGGGGGCGAGCAGTACTTC. It specifies CASSQGGGEQYF.

The chain employs TRBV4-2 and TRBJ2-3, with D perhaps matching TRBD2 (6 bases). Trimming left V 1 base short and J 3 bases short, with 14 bases between. This CDR3 is built from 16 residues. The V gene's germline CDR1 is LGHNA and CDR2 YNFKEQ. The CDR3 DNA sequence: TGTGCCAGCAGCCAAGCGTTCGCGGGACGGACAGATACGCAGTATTTT. This gives the protein CASSQAFAGRTDTQYF.

The chain combines TRBV19 with TRBJ1-2; D is uncertain. The CDR3 spans 13 residues. Germline values: CDR1 LNHDA, CDR2 SQIVND (reference sequence). V lost 5 bases, J lost 4 bases, and 11 bases lay in between. The CDR3 reads CASSPRTSYGYTF. DNA of the CDR3: TGTGCCAGTAGTCCGCGGACTTCCTATGGCTACACCTTC.

CDR3 nucleotide sequence: TGTGCCAGCAGCTTGACCAACAGAGGAGGTGAAGCTTTCTTT. Its translation: CASSLTNRGGEAFF. The chain couples TRBV5-6 to TRBJ1-1, with D unclear. CDR1 and CDR2 from the germline V gene are SGHDT and YYEEEE. The ends were cut back, 1 base at V and 7 bases at J, with 14 bases in the middle. The CDR3 is 14 amino acids. Full variable domain (outside the CDR3, taken from reference TRBV5-6 and TRBJ1-1): DAGVTQSPTHLIKTRGQQVTLRCSPKSGHDTVSWYQQALGQGPQFIFQYYEEEERQRGNFPDRFSGHQFPNYSSELNVNALLLGDSALYLCASSLTNRGGEAFFGQGTRLTVV.

This clonotype showed up just a few times. This rearrangement joins TRBV21-1 to TRBJ1-5; the table assigns TRBD1, which was not confirmed against the DNA. TRBV21-1 is an annotated pseudogene. The CDR3 has 18 residues. CDR3 coding DNA: TGTGCCAGCAGCAATAGGGCAGGGTTTCTGCCTAGCAATCAGCCCCAGCATTTT. Its protein is CASSNRAGFLPSNQPQHF.

The table lists this clonotype with a count of one. The chain couples TRBV6-4 to TRBJ2-3; 7 bases match TRBD2. This CDR3 region has 11 residues. V was pared by 6 bases and J by 10 bases, with 4 bases of the junction left unmatched. The germline CDR1 and CDR2 sequences are MRHNA and SNTAGT. The CDR3 reads CASRAGMAQYF. Written as DNA, the CDR3 is TGTGCCAGCAGAGCGGGGATGGCGCAGTATTTT.

This chain connects TRBV7-9 to TRBJ1-3; 7 nucleotides align to TRBD1. Trimming took 0 bases from V and 2 from J; bases not matched to a gene: 1. CDR1 and CDR2 from the germline V gene are SEHNR and FQNEAQ (reference sequence). CDR3 length: 15 amino acids. The CDR3 loop reads CASSLAQGAGNTIYF. In DNA, the CDR3 is TGTGCCAGCAGCTTAGCGCAGGGGGCTGGAAACACCATATATTTT.

The chain joins TRBV5-4 to TRBJ2-7; TRBD1 matches 12 bases. CDR1 is SGHNT, CDR2 YYREEE, per germline (reference sequence). The CDR3 length is 15 residues. The V gene end was trimmed by 3 bases and the J gene end by 6 bases; junction bases not matched to a gene: 7. The CDR3 loop is CASSSRDRGRSEQYF. The CDR3 coding sequence is TGTGCCAGCAGCTCCCGGGACAGGGGGCGGTCCGAGCAGTACTTC.

A few counts support this clonotype. J is TRBJ2-1 and V is TRBV13, with D maybe TRBD2 (6 bases). V dropped 4 bases and J dropped 7 bases, with 14 bases sitting between them. The CDR3 contains 14 residues. Germline V gene lookup returns CDR1 PRHDT and CDR2 FYEKMQ (reference sequence). CDR3 sequence reads: CASSSDSGGNEQFF. The CDR3 DNA reads as TGTGCCAGCAGCTCAGACAGTGGGGGGAATGAGCAGTTCTTC. The entire variable domain, with the rest obtained from reference TRBV13 and TRBJ2-1, is as follows: AAGVIQSPRHLIKEKRETATLKCYPIPRHDTVYWYQQGPGQDPQFLISFYEKMQSDKGSIPDRFSAQQFSDYHSELNMSSLELGDSALYFCASSSDSGGNEQFFGPGTRLTVL.

The chain links TRBV4-3 to TRBJ2-7; 11 bases match TRBD2. Per the germline V gene, CDR1 is LGHNA and CDR2 is YSLEER. CDR3 length equals 16 residues. V lost 1 base, J lost 0 bases, and 2 bases stayed unmatched. Written as DNA, the CDR3 is TGCGCCAGCAGCCAAGGGACTAGCGGGTCCTCCTACGAGCAGTACTTC. This sequence encodes CASSQGTSGSSYEQYF.

This clonotype was detected only once. The chain couples TRBV5-4 to TRBJ2-1; 8 nucleotides agree with TRBD1. Germline CDR1 SGHNT, CDR2 YYREEE (reference sequence). V lost 4 bases and J lost 6; bases outside the gene matches: 12. The CDR3 runs 16 residues. Here the CDR3 reads CASSGWTGRFRNEQFF. CDR3 DNA sequence: TGTGCCAGCAGCGGATGGACAGGGAGGTTCCGCAATGAGCAGTTCTTC.

In its sample, this clonotype was seen a few times. This sequence joins TRBV20-1 and TRBJ1-6; 11 bases match TRBD1. The CDR3 has 13 residues. After removal of 6 bases from V and 14 bases from J, the junction contained 9 bases not matched to a gene. CDR1 is DFQATT, CDR2 SNEGSKA, per germline (reference sequence). CDR3 loop: CSARDRGNRALHF. Written as DNA, the CDR3 is TGCAGTGCACGGGACAGGGGGAATCGGGCCCTCCACTTT.

This clonotype has a handful of counts. The V gene is TRBV5-1, the J gene TRBJ2-1; 9 bases agree with TRBD1. Germline CDR1 SGHRS, CDR2 YFSETQ. With 0 bases clipped from V and 5 bases from J, the junction kept 3 bases outside the gene matches. The CDR3 spans 15 residues. The CDR3 spells CASSLGGTGNNEQFF. In DNA, the CDR3 is TGCGCCAGCAGCTTGGGTGGGACAGGGAACAATGAGCAGTTCTTC. Full variable domain (outside the CDR3, taken from reference TRBV5-1 and TRBJ2-1): KAGVTQTPRYLIKTRGQQVTLSCSPISGHRSVSWYQQTPGQGLQFLFEYFSETQRNKGNFPGRFSGRQFSNSRSEMNVSTLELGDSALYLCASSLGGTGNNEQFFGPGTRLTVL.

This clonotype was counted a few times. V and J are TRBV19 and TRBJ1-5; TRBD1 is a possible D gene (5 bases). Germline V gene sequence: CDR1 LNHDA, CDR2 SQIVND (reference sequence). V lost 5 bases and J lost 7, with 15 bases in between. The CDR3 runs 14 residues. CDR3: CASSPGVGGQPQHF. The CDR3 coding sequence is TGTGCCAGTAGTCCGGGGGTAGGCGGGCAGCCCCAGCATTTT.

The chain carries TRBV18 and TRBJ2-1; 8 bases align to TRBD2. The CDR3 loop spans 17 amino acids. Losses at the gene ends were 5 bases for V and 5 bases for J; bases not matched to a gene: 14. The germline V gene encodes CDR1 KGHSH and CDR2 LQKENI. The CDR3, as DNA: TGTGCCAGCTCAAGGCAGCCGGGACTAGTTTCCGACAATGAGCAGTTCTTC. Protein product: CASSRQPGLVSDNEQFF.

This chain joins TRBV5-1 and TRBJ2-3; the D is unclear. The CDR3 is 14 amino acids. The germline CDR1 and CDR2 sequences are SGHRS and YFSETQ. V shed 3 bases and J shed 1 base, with 9 bases lying between them. CDR3 sequence: CASSSDLGTDTQYF. DNA of the CDR3: TGCGCCAGCAGCTCAGACCTTGGCACAGATACGCAGTATTTT.

This clonotype was detected only a few times. CDR3 coding DNA: TGCGCCAGCAGCTTGTGGGACAAGGGTAATTCACCCCTCCACTTT. This codes for CASSLWDKGNSPLHF. This chain connects TRBV5-1 to TRBJ1-6; possible D gene TRBD1, 6 bases. Trimming left V 1 base short and J 6 bases short, with 11 bases between. The CDR3 contains 15 residues. Looked up from germline, CDR1 is SGHRS and CDR2 is YFSETQ.

V usage is TRBV20-1 and J usage is TRBJ2-7, with 7 bases that match TRBD2. V was pared by 5 bases and J by 4 bases, with 8 bases of the junction left unmatched. Germline V gene sequence: CDR1 DFQATT, CDR2 SNEGSKA (reference sequence). There are 13 residues in the CDR3. The CDR3 loop is CSAVGGRVYEQYF. CDR3 nucleotides: TGCAGTGCTGTGGGGGGGAGAGTTTACGAGCAGTACTTC.

The V and J genes are TRBV20-1 and TRBJ1-2; 9 bases line up with TRBD1. The germline CDR1 and CDR2 sequences are DFQATT and SNEGSKA (reference sequence). The CDR3 totals 11 residues. V trimming: 6 bases; J trimming: 10 bases; junction bases outside the gene matches: 6. DNA for the CDR3: TGCAGTGCAGCGACAGGGGGAGTCTACACCTTC. This codes for CSAATGGVYTF.

The CDR3 region is CASSENQGAGGYTF. Written as DNA, the CDR3 is TGTGCCAGCAGTGAAAACCAGGGGGCGGGCGGCTACACCTTC. V usage is TRBV12-3 or TRBV12-4 and J usage is TRBJ1-2; 8 bases agree with TRBD1. The junction had 10 bases not matched to a gene; V was cut back by 5 bases and J by 8 bases. CDR3 length: 14 amino acids.